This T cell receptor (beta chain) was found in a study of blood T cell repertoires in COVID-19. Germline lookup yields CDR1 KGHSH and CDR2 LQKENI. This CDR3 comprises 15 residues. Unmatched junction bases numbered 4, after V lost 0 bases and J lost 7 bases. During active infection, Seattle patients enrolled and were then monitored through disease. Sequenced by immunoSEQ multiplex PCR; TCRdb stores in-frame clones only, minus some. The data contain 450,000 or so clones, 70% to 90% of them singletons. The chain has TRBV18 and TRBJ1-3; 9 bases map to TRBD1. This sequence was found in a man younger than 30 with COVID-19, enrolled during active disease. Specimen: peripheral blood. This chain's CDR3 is CASSPPGTGTNTIYF. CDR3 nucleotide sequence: TGTGCCAGCTCACCACCCGGGACAGGGACCAACACCATATATTTT.